These T cell receptor beta chains were read from a single sample in a study of CD8 T cells in ankylosing spondylitis. Using its own MiXCR run on the 5' RACE reads, TCRdb lists one record per CDR3 protein. Among fewer than 250,000 distinct CDR3 sequences, roughly a tenth were seen once, and the ten largest hold approximately 2.5%. Material: blood, either unsorted or a sorted T cell fraction (not recorded which). These TCRs come from a male donor with ankylosing spondylitis or in good health (not recorded which). The CDR3 runs from the conserved cysteine through the conserved F or W. The order of the fields is D gene, J gene, V gene, clone size, CDR3 protein, CDR3 DNA. The D gene is left open where the match is weak. Some rows have no size entry. The others give once, few or many, or a class for an expanded clone.

TRBD2 | TRBJ2-5 | TRBV12-3/TRBV12-4 | many | CASTLGGFGTQYF | TGTGCCAGCACCTTGGGGGGGTTCGGGACCCAGTACTTC
. | TRBJ2-7 | TRBV7-2 | few | CASSAHGGFPRSYEQYF | TGTGCCAGCAGCGCCCACGGTGGGTTCCCCCGCTCCTACGAGCAGTACTTC
. | TRBJ2-7 | TRBV10-2 | many | CASSEYIGGSYEQYF | TGCGCCAGCAGTGAGTACATCGGCGGATCCTACGAGCAGTACTTC
. | TRBJ2-7 | TRBV30 | few | CAWSDGYNEQYF | TGTGCCTGGAGTGATGGGTACAACGAGCAGTACTTC
. | TRBJ1-1 | TRBV14 | many | CASSQGWTEAFF | TGTGCCAGCAGCCAAGGATGGACTGAAGCTTTCTTT
. | TRBJ1-5 | TRBV4-1 | many | CASSQAGFGGGGQPQHF | TGCGCCAGCAGCCAGGCGGGTTTTGGGGGTGGAGGTCAGCCCCAGCATTTT
. | TRBJ1-1 | TRBV5-6 | many | CASSLGSYRLTEAFF | TGTGCCAGCAGCTTGGGAAGTTACCGGTTAACTGAAGCTTTCTTT
TRBD2 | TRBJ2-3 | TRBV6-5 | many | CASSLAGVTDTQYF | TGTGCCAGCAGCTTAGCGGGGGTCACAGATACGCAGTATTTT
. | TRBJ2-3 | TRBV19 | many | CASSLDSSTDTQYF | TGTGCCAGTAGTCTGGACAGTAGCACAGATACGCAGTATTTT
. | TRBJ2-1 | TRBV3-1 | many | CASSQGPAGANEQFF | TGTGCCAGCAGCCAAGGCCCCGCAGGAGCGAATGAGCAGTTCTTC
. | TRBJ2-3 | TRBV5-1 | . | CASRISTDTQYF | TGCGCCAGCAGGATTAGCACAGATACGCAGTATTTT
. | TRBJ1-4 | TRBV6-5 | many | CASSYSGVGSTNEKLFF | TGTGCCAGCAGTTACTCTGGAGTAGGGTCAACTAATGAAAAACTGTTTTTT
. | TRBJ1-6 | TRBV30 | few | CAWADSSYNSPLHF | TGTGCCTGGGCGGACAGCTCCTATAATTCACCCCTCCACTTT